Each of the 19 T cell receptor beta chains below was sequenced from the same sample in a study of monozygotic twins with inflammatory bowel disease. TCRdb reprocessed the 5' RACE reads and stores each CDR3 protein as one record, lacking DNA. The specimen's table records over 200,000 distinct CDR3 sequences. Sequenced material: blood. Every receptor here comes from a human donor with ulcerative colitis or Crohn's disease, or a healthy co-twin of an affected twin (not recorded which).

V is TRBV20-1 and J is TRBJ2-1; no DNA is available, so the TRBD1 call from TCRdb remains unchecked. Germline CDR1 DFQATT, CDR2 SNEGSKA (reference sequence). The CDR3 sequence is 14 residues long. The CDR3 region is CSAKGTGDGNEQFF.

The chain is built from TRBV30 and TRBJ1-6; TCRdb reports TRBD1, a call that lacks DNA to check it against. This CDR3 contains 13 residues. The germline CDR1 and CDR2 sequences are GTSNPN and SVGIG (reference sequence). CDR3 region: CAAVRGFNSPLHF.

This CDR3 is CASSLGPGLAGNEQFF. The chain links TRBV7-2 to TRBJ2-1; TCRdb selects TRBD2, and the lack of DNA leaves this call unchecked. The CDR3 has 16 residues. CDR1 and CDR2 from the germline V gene are SGHTA and FQGNSA.

V is TRBV6-1 and J is TRBJ2-5; TCRdb indicates TRBD1, and absent DNA this call remains unverified. Germline V lookup: CDR1 MNHNS, CDR2 SASEGT. This CDR3 contains 18 residues. The CDR3 spells CASRAISGAGSFQETQYF.

This chain joins TRBV5-1 and TRBJ1-1. The V gene's germline CDR1 is SGHRS and CDR2 YFSETQ. The CDR3 sequence is 13 residues long. CDR3 region: CASRVMERAEAFF.

The V call is TRBV7-9, the J call TRBJ2-1; TCRdb's assignment of TRBD1 cannot be checked, as there is no DNA. Germline CDR1 and CDR2: SEHNR and FQNEAQ (reference sequence). This CDR3 is 12 amino acids long. CDR3 region: CASSLDLSGQFF.

This chain uses TRBV24-1 with TRBJ2-3; TCRdb lists TRBD1, though no DNA is available to test this call. Germline CDR1 reads KGHDR; CDR2 reads SFDVKD. The CDR3 is 19 residues long. The chain's CDR3 is CATSEADRGWGTSTDTQYF.

The CDR3 loop reads CATSRGSLGSYNEQFF. This chain joins TRBV15 and TRBJ2-1; the D call from TCRdb, TRBD2, cannot be confirmed without DNA. CDR1 and CDR2 (germline): LNHNV, YYDKDF (reference sequence). This CDR3 contains 16 residues.

This chain joins TRBV3-1 and TRBJ2-1; lacking DNA, the TRBD2 call made by TCRdb goes unchecked. In germline, CDR1 is LGHDT, CDR2 YNNKEL (reference sequence). The CDR3 covers 17 residues. CDR3 sequence reads: CASSQVSSGRVFREQFF.

V and J are TRBV7-2 and TRBJ2-3; the TCRdb D gene call, TRBD2, has no DNA to confirm it. The CDR3 consists of 16 residues. Germline V gives CDR1 SGHTA, CDR2 FQGNSA. CDR3 in amino acids: CASSLEAGTSTATQYF.

The rearrangement joins TRBV13 to TRBJ2-2. The CDR3 is made up of 13 amino acids. CDR1 is PRHDT, CDR2 FYEKMQ, per germline (reference sequence). CDR3 loop: CATQGQNTGELFF.

V gene TRBV20-1 combines with J gene TRBJ2-3; lacking DNA, the TRBD1 call made by TCRdb goes unchecked. Germline CDR1 reads DFQATT; CDR2 reads SNEGSKA (reference sequence). The CDR3 loop spans 14 amino acids. The CDR3 is CSAAPSGGTDTQYF.

This rearrangement joins TRBV20-1 to TRBJ2-1; TCRdb names TRBD1, which stays unverified in the absence of DNA. The germline gives CDR1 DFQATT, CDR2 SNEGSKA (reference sequence). The CDR3 length is 13 residues. The CDR3 loop is CSAPGQSYNEQFF.

This chain links TRBV12-3 or TRBV12-4 with TRBJ2-5; TCRdb's D call, TRBD2, is unchecked because there is no DNA. This CDR3 is 15 amino acids long. CDR3 protein: CASSSGPLARETQYF.

The V and J genes are TRBV5-5 and TRBJ1-2; the D call from TCRdb, TRBD1, cannot be confirmed without DNA. Germline values: CDR1 SGHKS, CDR2 YYEKEE (reference sequence). This CDR3 spans 13 amino acids. CDR3 protein: CASSLGQGFGYTF.

The rearrangement uses TRBV19 and TRBJ2-1. Germline V gives CDR1 LNHDA, CDR2 SQIVND (reference sequence). The CDR3 is 14 amino acids. CDR3 sequence reads: CASSIGRSYNEQFF.

The rearrangement joins TRBV9 to TRBJ2-5; as DNA is missing, the TRBD2 call by TCRdb cannot be tested. Germline V gene sequence: CDR1 SGDLS, CDR2 YYNGEE. The CDR3 runs 15 residues. The CDR3 protein is CASSTGTSVQETQYF.

The CDR3 sequence is CASSLKLFGAYNEQFF. This chain uses TRBV5-4 with TRBJ2-1; TCRdb gives TRBD1 as the D gene, but with no DNA this cannot be confirmed. The V gene's germline CDR1 is SGHNT and CDR2 YYREEE (reference sequence). The CDR3 extends over 16 amino acids.

CDR3 sequence: CASSYTVGASGIGREQYF. V usage is TRBV6-5 and J usage is TRBJ2-7; the TCRdb D gene call, TRBD2, has no DNA to confirm it. Germline-derived CDR1 and CDR2 are MNHEY and SVGAGI. This CDR3 region has 18 residues.